The 27 T cell receptor beta chains reported below all come from one sample, sequenced in a study of beta chain features in type 1 diabetes. No antigen has been identified for these receptors. Expressed TCRB transcripts were sequenced because the isolated RNA had all been reverse transcribed beforehand. TCRdb keeps only in-frame clones here, not all; method: immunoSEQ multiplex PCR. The table includes about 150,000 clones, around 7.9% detected once. Study results and limitations: Shortening that was moderate but significant affected the TCRB CDR3s of Type 1 diabetes patients in all four CD4+ subsets.

The sample comprised central memory CD4+ T cells from blood. These receptor sequences come from a man between 18 and 35 years old with type 1 diabetes.

The chain links TRBV28 to TRBJ2-1; 7 nucleotides agree with TRBD1. Germline V gene data show CDR1 as MDHEN and CDR2 as SYDVKM. With 7 bases clipped from V and 0 bases from J, the junction kept 3 bases outside the gene matches. The CDR3 runs to 14 residues. The chain's CDR3 is CASIGQDSYNEQFF. The CDR3 DNA sequence: TGTGCCAGCATCGGACAGGACTCCTACAATGAGCAGTTCTTC.

The chain recombines TRBV4-3 with TRBJ1-1, with D unclear. Trimming removed 0 bases from V and 1 base from J, with 6 bases in between. The CDR3 consists of 14 residues. In germline, CDR1 is LGHNA, CDR2 YSLEER. CDR3 bases: TGCGCCAGCAGCCAAGACATCCAGAACACTGAAGCTTTCTTT. As protein: CASSQDIQNTEAFF.

This clone was seen a few times. Additional DNA sequences in this sample encode the identical CDR3. The rearrangement uses TRBV18 and TRBJ2-1; 11 bases agree with TRBD2. The CDR3 is 15 amino acids. Trimming at V came to 3 bases and at J to 7 bases, leaving 5 bases not matched to a gene. Germline lookup yields CDR1 KGHSH and CDR2 LQKENI. CDR3: CASSPGTSGSNEQFF. DNA of the CDR3: TGTGCCAGCTCACCGGGAACTAGCGGGAGTAATGAGCAGTTCTTC.

This clone has a handful of counts. The chain links TRBV27 to TRBJ2-3; TRBD2 aligns across 8 bases. The CDR3 length is 14 residues. CDR1 is MNHEY, CDR2 SMNVEV, per germline (reference sequence). The trim removed 5 bases at V and 4 bases at J, leaving 5 bases unmatched. The CDR3 here is CASSQTSAADTQYF. As DNA, the CDR3 is TGTGCCAGCAGTCAGACTAGCGCGGCAGATACGCAGTATTTT.

A note on this clone: The same CDR3 also results from other DNA sequences found in this sample. The chain carries TRBV20-1 and TRBJ2-5; D gene ambiguous. CDR3 length: 10 residues. Germline assignment: CDR1 DFQATT and CDR2 SNEGSKA (reference sequence). Trimming left V 3 bases short and J 7 bases short, with 6 bases between. For the CDR3, the DNA is TGCAGTGCTAGCGGTGGGACCCAGTACTTC. As protein: CSASGGTQYF.

The chain links TRBV10-2 to TRBJ1-1, with 7 bases aligning to TRBD1. The V gene's germline CDR1 is WSHSY and CDR2 SAAADI. CDR3 length equals 14 residues. J gave up 7 bases and V 3 bases, and 8 bases lay outside the gene matches. CDR3 loop: CASSERSTGIEAFF. DNA of the CDR3: TGCGCCAGCAGTGAAAGATCGACAGGGATTGAAGCTTTCTTT.

This rearrangement joins TRBV29-1 to TRBJ1-2; D perhaps matches TRBD1 (5 bases). The V gene lost 4 bases and the J gene lost 3 bases, with 12 bases spanning the gap. This CDR3 spans 13 amino acids. CDR1 is SQVTM and CDR2 is ANQGSEA in the germline V gene. Written as DNA, the CDR3 is TGCAGCGTTGCCCCAGGGCTAGACTATGGCTACACCTTC. Protein sequence: CSVAPGLDYGYTF.

The table lists this clone with a few counts. The CDR3 region has the DNA TGTGCCAGCAGCTCCTTAGGGGCAGATACGCAGTATTTT. This sequence encodes CASSSLGADTQYF. The rearrangement joins TRBV28 to TRBJ2-3; D perhaps matches TRBD1 (5 bases). The V gene's germline CDR1 is MDHEN and CDR2 SYDVKM. Trimming left V 6 bases short and J 4 bases short, with 11 bases between. CDR3 length: 13 residues.

The rearrangement links TRBV14 to TRBJ1-1, with 8 bases fitting TRBD1. The CDR3 spans 14 residues. The V and J ends lost 2 bases and 5 bases, in that order; junction bases with no gene match: 4. The germline gives CDR1 SGHDN, CDR2 FVKESK. This chain's CDR3 is CASSQIRQGTEAFF. CDR3 DNA: TGTGCCAGCAGCCAAATTCGACAGGGGACTGAAGCTTTCTTT.

This chain connects TRBV5-6 to TRBJ2-5; 7 bases fit TRBD2. The V gene end was trimmed by 3 bases and the J gene end by 4 bases; junction bases not matched to a gene: 9. Germline loops: CDR1 SGHDT, CDR2 YYEEEE. The CDR3 is made up of 15 amino acids. The CDR3 sequence: CASSSPSGALETQYF. The CDR3 DNA follows: TGTGCCAGCAGCTCGCCCAGCGGGGCTCTAGAGACCCAGTACTTC.

This clone was seen a handful of times. This chain connects TRBV5-1 to TRBJ1-4; 9 nucleotides align to TRBD1. The CDR3 totals 16 residues. Germline V gives CDR1 SGHRS, CDR2 YFSETQ. Trimming removed 4 bases from V and 8 bases from J; junction bases left unmatched: 12. CDR3 in amino acids: CASSGLPQGAGEKLFF. Here the CDR3 DNA reads TGCGCCAGCAGCGGTCTCCCACAGGGGGCAGGGGAAAAACTGTTTTTT.

The rearrangement links TRBV2 to TRBJ1-5, with D unclear. The V gene lost 7 bases and the J gene lost 0 bases, with 13 bases spanning the gap. Germline assignment: CDR1 SNHLY and CDR2 FYNNEI. CDR3 size: 15 residues. CDR3 coding DNA: TGTGCCAGCACAAGTTTTCAGATTAGCAATCAGCCCCAGCATTTT. Amino acids: CASTSFQISNQPQHF.

This clone has more than one count but fewer than ten. The chain joins TRBV7-2 to TRBJ1-3; no clear D. Between the trimmed V and J ends, which lost 5 bases and 8 bases, there was a span of 13 bases. CDR1 and CDR2 from the germline V gene are SGHTA and FQGNSA. The CDR3 runs to 13 residues. CDR3 sequence: CASSHVSRDTIYF. CDR3 nucleotides: TGTGCCAGCAGCCACGTCTCCCGAGACACCATATATTTT. Variable domain in full (rest from reference TRBV7-2 and TRBJ1-3): GAGVSQSPSNKVTEKGKDVELRCDPISGHTALYWYRQSLGQGLEFLIYFQGNSAPDKSGLPSDRFSAERTGGSVSTLTIQRTQQEDSAVYLCASSHVSRDTIYFGEGSWLTVV.

A few counts support this clone. The chain joins TRBV10-2 to TRBJ2-1, with D perhaps TRBD1 (6 bases). CDR1 is WSHSY and CDR2 is SAAADI in the germline V gene. Trimming stripped 3 bases from V and 13 bases from J, with 16 bases between. This CDR3 contains 13 residues. The CDR3 nucleotides read TGCGCCAGCAGTGATTCCAGGGGTACAATCCAGTTCTTC. It translates to CASSDSRGTIQFF.

The J gene is TRBJ1-2, the V gene TRBV5-4; D is unresolved. Trimming took off 3 bases at V and 4 bases at J, with 16 bases between the two ends. This CDR3 spans 15 amino acids. The germline gives CDR1 SGHNT, CDR2 YYREEE (reference sequence). The CDR3 loop is CASSSTRGSGYGYTF. The CDR3 region has the DNA TGTGCCAGCAGCTCGACACGGGGTTCCGGCTATGGCTACACCTTC. The whole variable domain, filled in from reference TRBV5-4 and TRBJ1-2, reads ETGVTQSPTHLIKTRGQQVTLRCSSQSGHNTVSWYQQALGQGPQFIFQYYREEENGRGNFPPRFSGLQFPNYSSELNVNALELDDSALYLCASSSTRGSGYGYTFGSGTRLTVV.

This clone has more than one count but fewer than ten. This chain joins TRBV28 and TRBJ1-4; D is unresolved. The length of the CDR3 is 13 residues. V gave up 6 bases and J gave up 5 bases, with 10 bases separating them. Germline V gene lookup returns CDR1 MDHEN and CDR2 SYDVKM. CDR3 DNA: TGTGCCAGCAGCAGGCCCCCAAATGAAAAACTGTTTTTT. Its translation: CASSRPPNEKLFF.

Only a few counts were recorded for this clone. The genes are TRBV6-5 and TRBJ1-2, with 9 bases identical to TRBD1. Losses at the gene ends were 2 bases for V and 2 bases for J; bases not matched to a gene: 6. This CDR3 spans 16 amino acids. CDR1 and CDR2 from the germline V gene are MNHEY and SVGAGI. The CDR3 here is CASSYGRDRANYGYTF. CDR3 nucleotides: TGTGCCAGCAGTTACGGGCGGGACAGGGCCAACTATGGCTACACCTTC.

This clone was observed a handful of times. Here the CDR3 reads CSVEERDRGRGGYTF. Written as DNA, the CDR3 is TGCAGCGTTGAGGAAAGGGACAGGGGGCGAGGAGGCTACACCTTC. The rearrangement joins TRBV29-1 to TRBJ1-2; TRBD1 matches at 12 bases. CDR1 and CDR2 (germline): SQVTM, ANQGSEA. The CDR3 covers 15 residues. V lost 3 bases, J lost 8 bases, and 10 bases stayed unmatched. Full variable domain (missing parts from reference TRBV29-1 and TRBJ1-2): SAVISQKPSRDICQRGTSLTIQCQVDSQVTMMFWYRQQPGQSLTLIATANQGSEATYESGFVIDKFPISRPNLTFSTLTVSNMSPEDSSIYLCSVEERDRGRGGYTFGSGTRLTVV.

This clone has a handful of counts. V usage is TRBV15 and J usage is TRBJ2-1, with 7 bases matching TRBD2. Germline V lookup: CDR1 LNHNV, CDR2 YYDKDF (reference sequence). Trimming at V came to 8 bases and at J to 2 bases, leaving 9 bases not matched to a gene. This CDR3 region has 15 residues. The CDR3 spells CATRAASGTYNEQFF. CDR3 nucleotides: TGTGCCACCCGTGCGGCTAGCGGAACCTACAATGAGCAGTTCTTC.

The chain links TRBV19 to TRBJ2-5; tentative D call: TRBD2 (6 bases). The CDR3 covers 17 residues. Per the germline V gene, CDR1 is LNHDA and CDR2 is SQIVND (reference sequence). Between the trimmed V and J ends, which lost 3 bases and 5 bases, there was a span of 22 bases. CDR3 region: CASSISRSGGAGETQYF. The DNA for the CDR3 is TGTGCCAGTAGTATCAGCCGGAGTGGAGGGGCCGGGGAGACCCAGTACTTC.

This chain links TRBV28 with TRBJ2-7; tentative D call: TRBD1 (6 bases). Per germline, CDR1 MDHEN and CDR2 SYDVKM. Trimming cost V 11 bases and J 3 bases, with 14 bases left between them. This CDR3 comprises 12 residues. CDR3: CAVRDTFYEQYF. DNA of the CDR3: TGTGCCGTCCGGGACACCTTCTACGAGCAGTACTTC.

The chain links TRBV2 to TRBJ2-1; D ambiguous. Germline CDR1 SNHLY, CDR2 FYNNEI. The CDR3 sequence is 12 residues long. Trimming cost V 6 bases and J 4 bases, with 7 bases left between them. The CDR3 sequence: CASSPDYNEQFF. The CDR3 DNA follows: TGTGCCAGCAGCCCAGATTACAATGAGCAGTTCTTC. The whole variable domain, remainder taken from reference TRBV2 and TRBJ2-1, is EPEVTQTPSHQVTQMGQEVILRCVPISNHLYFYWYRQILGQKVEFLVSFYNNEISEKSEIFDDQFSVERPDGSNFTLKIRSTKLEDSAMYFCASSPDYNEQFFGPGTRLTVL.

The table lists this clone with a few counts. This chain links TRBV18 with TRBJ1-2; 7 bases align to TRBD1. Trimming cost V 2 bases and J 8 bases; bases outside gene matches: 2. Germline loops: CDR1 KGHSH, CDR2 LQKENI. The CDR3 contains 12 residues. CDR3 DNA: TGTGCCAGCTCACCAGGGACAGAGGGCTACACCTTC. Its translation is CASSPGTEGYTF.

There are a few counts of this clone. The gene calls are TRBV2 and TRBJ2-3; D not certain. This CDR3 region has 13 residues. Per germline, CDR1 SNHLY and CDR2 FYNNEI. Trimming stripped 8 bases from V and 6 bases from J, with 15 bases between. The CDR3 spells CASFTWFADTQYF. CDR3 bases: TGTGCCAGCTTCACTTGGTTCGCGGATACGCAGTATTTT.

The chain uses TRBV15 and TRBJ1-1; 8 positions match TRBD1. V lost 8 bases, J lost 4 bases, and 12 bases stayed unmatched. CDR3 size: 15 residues. CDR1 LNHNV and CDR2 YYDKDF come from the germline V gene (reference sequence). The CDR3 bases are TGTGCCACCTCCCCGGGGGACAGGCTTGCCACTGAAGCTTTCTTT. Its translation is CATSPGDRLATEAFF.

The chain links TRBV19 to TRBJ2-2; 8 nucleotides line up with TRBD1. There are 16 residues in the CDR3. Losses at the gene ends were 5 bases for V and 4 bases for J; bases not matched to a gene: 9. In germline, CDR1 is LNHDA, CDR2 SQIVND (reference sequence). In DNA, the CDR3 is TGTGCCAGTAGTTTCGGTCAGGGGGCAGGCACCGGGGAGCTGTTTTTT. This gives the protein CASSFGQGAGTGELFF.

In its sample, this clone was seen a few times. The V and J genes are TRBV5-4 and TRBJ2-6; D is undetermined. The germline gives CDR1 SGHNT, CDR2 YYREEE (reference sequence). The V and J ends lost 2 bases and 11 bases respectively, with 8 bases between them. The CDR3 contains 12 residues. The CDR3 coding sequence is TGTGCCAGCAGCTTCATGAGAGACGTCCTGACTTTC. This codes for CASSFMRDVLTF.